This T cell receptor (beta chain) was retrieved from a study of Ad26.COV2.S vaccination and SARS-CoV-2 variants. About the study: The authors gave Ad26.COV2.S intramuscularly, either once or twice 56 days apart.

The protocol was immunoSEQ multiplex PCR, while the TCRdb copy is restricted to in-frame clones and leaves out a portion. In the table there are hundreds of thousands of clones, approximately 86% of which are singletons. The length of the CDR3 is 16 residues. The V gene's germline CDR1 is LGHNA and CDR2 YSLEER. V lost 0 bases, J lost 10 bases, and 11 bases stayed unmatched. Treatment: around 19 received Ad26.COV2.S at low or high dose, single or two shots; roughly five received placebo; per-sample allocation not given. Specimen acquisition occurred on day 63 following the initial vaccine or placebo injection. In Boston, the donor was an adult between 18-55 years of age.

Sample: peripheral blood, taken in a trial of Ad26.COV2.S vaccine versus placebo. This clonotype was obtained from a person aged 18-60 years who received the Ad26.COV2.S COVID-19 vaccine or a placebo. The genes are TRBV4-3 and TRBJ2-1; the match to TRBD2 covers 8 bases. The CDR3 protein is CASSQDQWRAGVEQFF. The DNA of the CDR3 is TGCGCCAGCAGCCAAGATCAATGGAGAGCGGGAGTAGAGCAGTTCTTC.